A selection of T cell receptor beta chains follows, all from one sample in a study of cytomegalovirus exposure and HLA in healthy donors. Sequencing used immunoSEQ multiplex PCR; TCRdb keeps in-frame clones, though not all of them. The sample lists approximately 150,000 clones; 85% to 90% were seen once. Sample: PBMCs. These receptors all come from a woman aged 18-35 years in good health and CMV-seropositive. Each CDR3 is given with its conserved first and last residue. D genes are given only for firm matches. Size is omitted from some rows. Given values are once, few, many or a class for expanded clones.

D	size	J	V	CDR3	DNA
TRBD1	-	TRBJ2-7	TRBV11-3	CASSLEQGGSYEQYF	TGTGCCAGCAGCTTAGAACAGGGGGGATCTTACGAGCAGTACTTC
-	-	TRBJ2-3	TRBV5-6	CASSLFRDTYTDTQYF	TGTGCCAGCAGCTTGTTTCGGGACACGTACACAGATACGCAGTATTTT
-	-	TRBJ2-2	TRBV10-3	CAIAADPGELFF	TGTGCCATCGCCGCGGATCCCGGGGAGCTGTTTTTT
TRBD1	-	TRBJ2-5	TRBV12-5	CASGLTRQGARTQYF	TGTGCTAGTGGTTTGACACGCCAGGGGGCGCGGACCCAGTACTTC
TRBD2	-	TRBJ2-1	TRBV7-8	CASSSNSGTSRRNEQFF	TGTGCCAGCAGCTCAAACTCCGGGACTAGTCGACGCAATGAGCAGTTCTTC
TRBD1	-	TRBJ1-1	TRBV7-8	CASSLRPGGTEAFF	TGTGCCAGCAGCTTAAGGCCAGGGGGCACTGAAGCTTTCTTT
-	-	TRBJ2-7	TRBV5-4	CASSLAGDGNEQYF	TGTGCCAGCAGCTTAGCAGGGGACGGCAACGAGCAGTACTTC
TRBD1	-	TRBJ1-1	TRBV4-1	CASSRGQGEGEAFF	TGCGCCAGCAGTCGAGGACAGGGAGAGGGTGAAGCTTTCTTT
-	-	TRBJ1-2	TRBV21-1	CASSPGGEGGNGYTF	TGTGCCAGCAGCCCTGGCGGGGAAGGGGGCAATGGCTACACCTTC
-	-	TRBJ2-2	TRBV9	CASSVVSVANTGELFF	TGTGCCAGCAGCGTAGTGTCGGTCGCGAACACCGGGGAGCTGTTTTTT
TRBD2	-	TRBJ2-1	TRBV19	CASSRDDGAGDDSYNEQFF	TGTGCCAGTAGTAGAGATGATGGGGCGGGAGACGACTCCTACAATGAGCAGTTCTTC
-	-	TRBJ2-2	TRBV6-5	CASSYSNPSGELFF	TGTGCCAGCAGTTACTCGAATCCCAGCGGGGAGCTGTTTTTT
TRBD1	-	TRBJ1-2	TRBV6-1	CASSPGQGLYGYTF	TGTGCCAGCAGTCCGGGACAGGGACTTTATGGCTACACCTTC
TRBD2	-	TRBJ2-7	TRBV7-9	CASSPRGDGSYEQYF	TGTGCCAGCAGCCCGCGGGGGGACGGATCCTACGAGCAGTACTTC
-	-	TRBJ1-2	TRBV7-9	CASSLSSGTQIYGYTF	TGTGCCAGCAGCTTATCATCCGGGACTCAGATATATGGCTACACCTTC
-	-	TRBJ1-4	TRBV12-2	CASRRARRTNEKLFF	TGTGCAAGTCGGCGGGCCAGGCGAACTAATGAAAAACTGTTTTTT
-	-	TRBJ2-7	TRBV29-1	CSVESSGIGVYEQYF	TGCAGCGTTGAAAGTTCCGGGATCGGGGTTTACGAGCAGTACTTC
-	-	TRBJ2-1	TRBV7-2	CASSLWMVADYYNEQFF	TGTGCCAGCAGCTTATGGATGGTAGCGGACTATTACAATGAGCAGTTCTTC
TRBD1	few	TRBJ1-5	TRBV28	CASSLGQGSQPQHF	TGTGCCAGCAGCTTGGGACAGGGCAGTCAGCCCCAGCATTTT
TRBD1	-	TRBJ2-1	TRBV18	CASSPGQGLDEQFF	TGTGCCAGCTCACCAGGACAGGGTTTGGATGAGCAGTTCTTC
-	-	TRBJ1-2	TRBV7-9	CASSFPGSNRGYGYTF	TGTGCCAGCAGCTTCCCGGGCTCCAATAGGGGCTATGGCTACACCTTC
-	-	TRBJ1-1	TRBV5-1	CASSLGLMNTEAFF	TGCGCCAGCAGCTTGGGGCTCATGAACACTGAAGCTTTCTTT
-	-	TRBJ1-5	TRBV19	CASTAAGFTGNQPQHF	TGTGCCAGTACCGCGGCGGGATTTACCGGCAATCAGCCCCAGCATTTT
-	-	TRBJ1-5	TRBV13	CASSLGLGGGSSNQPQHF	TGTGCCAGCAGCTTAGGCCTCGGCGGGGGGTCGAGCAATCAGCCCCAGCATTTT
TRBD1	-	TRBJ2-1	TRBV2	CARSDPGTVIRDEQFF	TGTGCCAGATCCGACCCAGGGACAGTAATACGAGATGAGCAGTTCTTC
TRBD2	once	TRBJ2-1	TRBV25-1	CASSPLLAGGSDEQFF	TGTGCCAGCAGCCCCCTCCTAGCGGGAGGATCGGATGAGCAGTTCTTC
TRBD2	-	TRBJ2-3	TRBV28	CASKVHRREFSTDTQYF	TGTGCCAGCAAGGTTCATAGGCGGGAGTTTAGCACAGATACGCAGTATTTT
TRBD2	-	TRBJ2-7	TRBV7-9	CASSFGGSGRTYEQYF	TGTGCCAGCAGCTTTGGGGGGAGCGGGAGAACCTACGAGCAGTACTTC
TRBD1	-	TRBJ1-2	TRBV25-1	CASSEEYRGPTYGYTF	TGTGCCAGCAGTGAAGAGTACAGGGGGCCAACCTATGGCTACACCTTC
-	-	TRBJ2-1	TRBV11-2	CASSLDSGLVYNEQFF	TGTGCCAGCAGCTTAGATTCCGGGTTGGTTTACAATGAGCAGTTCTTC
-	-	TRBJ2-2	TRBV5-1	CASSSIGVTGELFF	TGCGCCAGCAGCTCCATAGGGGTCACCGGGGAGCTGTTTTTT
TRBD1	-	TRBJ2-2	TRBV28	CASQGNRGRGSWELFF	TGTGCCAGCCAAGGGAACAGGGGGCGCGGGTCCTGGGAGCTGTTTTTT
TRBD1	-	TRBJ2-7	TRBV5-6	CASSIRDRSAYEQYF	TGTGCCAGCAGCATCCGGGACAGGAGTGCCTACGAGCAGTACTTC
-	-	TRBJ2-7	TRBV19	CASSSGLDYARREQYF	TGTGCCAGTAGTTCCGGTCTGGACTATGCCCGGAGAGAGCAGTACTTC
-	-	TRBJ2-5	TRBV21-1	CASSHYSRRLTQRGETQYF	TGTGCCAGCAGCCACTATAGTCGACGGTTAACTCAAAGGGGGGAGACCCAGTACTTC
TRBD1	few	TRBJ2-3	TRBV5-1	CASSSGQGTDTQYF	TGCGCCAGCAGCTCCGGACAGGGCACAGATACGCAGTATTTT
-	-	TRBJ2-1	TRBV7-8	CASSPQPYRENEQFF	TGTGCCAGCAGCCCCCAACCTTACAGGGAGAATGAGCAGTTCTTC
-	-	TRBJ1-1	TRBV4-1	CASSQPHRLNTEAFF	TGCGCCAGCAGCCAGCCCCACAGACTGAACACTGAAGCTTTCTTT
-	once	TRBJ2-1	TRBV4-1	CASSQEGSRFEQFF	TGCGCCAGCAGCCAAGAGGGGAGTCGGTTTGAGCAGTTCTTC
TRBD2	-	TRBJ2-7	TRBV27	CASSPLTSGGSYEQYF	TGTGCCAGCAGTCCTCTTACTAGCGGGGGCTCCTACGAGCAGTACTTC
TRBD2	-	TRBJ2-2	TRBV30	CAWRLAGGAGELFF	TGTGCCTGGAGACTAGCGGGAGGGGCCGGGGAGCTGTTTTTT
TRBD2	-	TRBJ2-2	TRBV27	CASSPGLAVYTGELFF	TGTGCCAGCAGTCCGGGACTAGCGGTATACACCGGGGAGCTGTTTTTT
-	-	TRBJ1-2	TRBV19	CASSPRGYGYTF	TGTGCCAGTAGCCCTCGGGGCTATGGCTACACCTTC
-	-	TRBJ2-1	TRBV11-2	CASSLALGQANEQFF	TGTGCCAGCAGCTTAGCCCTGGGACAAGCGAATGAGCAGTTCTTC
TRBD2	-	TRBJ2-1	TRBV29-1	CSESSGTLYNEQFF	TGCAGCGAGTCTAGCGGGACCCTCTACAATGAGCAGTTCTTC
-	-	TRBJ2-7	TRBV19	CASSISGQGSYEQYF	TGTGCCAGTAGTATCTCTGGGCAGGGGTCATACGAGCAGTACTTC